Below, 24 T cell receptor beta chains from the same sample are listed, as sequenced in a study of T-cell memory formation after mild COVID-19. TCRdb recomputed calls from the 5' RACE reads with MiXCR, one row per CDR3 protein. This sample carries roughly 180,000 distinct CDR3 sequences, approximately 17% of them seen once, and the ten largest clones take roughly 3.8%. Input material: PBMCs or a T cell subset sorted from them (not recorded which). These receptor sequences come from a man aged 18 to 35 who had mild COVID-19 (a few samples of this study predate the infection). Cell type and time point are not known.

V is TRBV29-1 and J is TRBJ2-2; possibly TRBD1 for D (5 bases). Per the germline V gene, CDR1 is SQVTM and CDR2 is ANQGSEA. The CDR3 loop spans 14 amino acids. Deletions cut 7 bases from V and 1 base from J, with 13 bases between. The DNA of the CDR3 is TGCAGCGCCGGTGGGGCCTTGAACACCGGGGAGCTGTTTTTT. This sequence encodes CSAGGALNTGELFF.

V and J are TRBV6-5 and TRBJ1-1; TRBD1 matches 8 bases. The V and J ends lost 0 bases and 4 bases, in that order; junction bases with no gene match: 4. Per the germline V gene, CDR1 is MNHEY and CDR2 is SVGAGI. The CDR3 is 15 amino acids. The CDR3 spells CASSYSTGAVTEAFF. CDR3 DNA: TGTGCCAGCAGTTACTCGACAGGGGCGGTCACTGAAGCTTTCTTT.

The chain links TRBV15 to TRBJ2-3; perhaps TRBD2 as D (6 bases). The germline CDR1 and CDR2 sequences are LNHNV and YYDKDF (reference sequence). The CDR3 spans 16 residues. Trimming stripped 2 bases from V and 0 bases from J, with 12 bases between. CDR3 amino acids: CATSRLSGTSTDTQYF. The CDR3, as DNA: TGTGCCACCAGCAGACTTAGCGGAACTAGCACAGATACGCAGTATTTT.

The chain combines TRBV27 with TRBJ2-3; 7 positions match TRBD2. Germline V CDR1 and CDR2: MNHEY, SMNVEV (reference sequence). With V trimmed by 6 bases and J by 10 bases, 7 bases remained unmatched. The CDR3 loop spans 12 amino acids. CDR3 region: CASSFERGSQYF. The CDR3 DNA reads as TGTGCCAGCAGCTTCGAGCGGGGATCGCAGTATTTT.

This clonotype was counted between two and nine times. This chain joins TRBV7-3 and TRBJ1-1; D is undetermined. Germline CDR1 is SGHTA and CDR2 is FQGTGA. The CDR3 contains 16 residues. V was cut by 5 bases and J by 3 bases, with 19 bases left in between. The CDR3 DNA follows: TGTGCCAGCAGCCAATACCCTCTGGGGAGGTACACTGAAGCTTTCTTT. Amino acids: CASSQYPLGRYTEAFF.

This chain joins TRBV6-1 and TRBJ2-1; D possibly matches TRBD1 or TRBD2 (6 bases each). The germline V gene encodes CDR1 MNHNS and CDR2 SASEGT. The V end lost 7 bases, the J end lost 10 bases, and 17 bases lay between the germline ends. The CDR3 contains 13 residues. CDR3 in DNA: TGTGCCAGCACTCTTAGGGGGGCCGGAGAGCAGTTCTTC. This sequence encodes CASTLRGAGEQFF.

The gene calls are TRBV9 and TRBJ2-1, with 8 bases fitting TRBD2. In germline, CDR1 is SGDLS, CDR2 YYNGEE. This CDR3 region has 14 residues. Losses at the gene ends were 4 bases for V and 9 bases for J; bases not matched to a gene: 9. The CDR3 loop reads CASSLLAGFGEQFF. As DNA, the CDR3 is TGTGCCAGCAGCCTGCTAGCGGGCTTCGGTGAGCAGTTCTTC.

The J gene is TRBJ2-3, the V gene TRBV7-2; possibly TRBD1 or TRBD2 for D (5 bases each). The V gene's germline CDR1 is SGHTA and CDR2 FQGNSA. CDR3 size: 16 residues. Trimming cost V 6 bases and J 3 bases, with 19 bases left between them. CDR3 in DNA: TGTGCCAGCAGACCCGGGGCAGGTGTAGGGACAGATACGCAGTATTTT. Protein sequence: CASRPGAGVGTDTQYF.

This chain links TRBV6-1 with TRBJ1-6; D is ambiguous. Germline assignment: CDR1 MNHNS and CDR2 SASEGT. There are 12 residues in the CDR3. The V end lost 7 bases, the J end lost 9 bases, and 10 bases lay between the germline ends. CDR3 sequence reads: CASTGKGSPLHF. The CDR3 coding sequence is TGTGCCAGCACTGGGAAGGGTTCACCCCTCCACTTT.

The chain joins TRBV6-1 to TRBJ2-5, with D possibly TRBD1 on 6 matching bases. The CDR3 consists of 15 residues. The germline V gene encodes CDR1 MNHNS and CDR2 SASEGT. V was trimmed by 6 bases and J by 0 bases, leaving 14 bases between them. Written as DNA, the CDR3 is TGTGCCAGCAGCGGGACACCTTGGTACCAAGAGACCCAGTACTTC. It translates to CASSGTPWYQETQYF.

The chain has TRBV6-5 and TRBJ2-3; 10 bases are shared with TRBD2. The CDR3 length is 16 residues. Germline CDR1 MNHEY, CDR2 SVGAGI. Trimming at V came to 0 bases and at J to 2 bases, leaving 2 bases not matched to a gene. The CDR3 bases are TGTGCCAGCAGTTACTCGCTAGCGGGGGTCACAGATACGCAGTATTTT. This encodes CASSYSLAGVTDTQYF.

This clonotype occurred a few times. The genes are TRBV2 and TRBJ2-7; 12 bases are a match to TRBD2. The germline CDR1 and CDR2 sequences are SNHLY and FYNNEI. With V trimmed by 6 bases and J by 4 bases, 4 bases remained unmatched. This CDR3 region has 14 residues. The DNA for the CDR3 is TGTGCCAGCAGGGGACTAGCGGGCCAGTACGAGCAGTACTTC. This translates into CASRGLAGQYEQYF. The variable domain in full, with the rest retrieved from reference TRBV2 and TRBJ2-7, is EPEVTQTPSHQVTQMGQEVILRCVPISNHLYFYWYRQILGQKVEFLVSFYNNEISEKSEIFDDQFSVERPDGSNFTLKIRSTKLEDSAMYFCASRGLAGQYEQYFGPGTRLTVT.

The V and J genes are TRBV6-5 and TRBJ1-3; the match to TRBD1 covers 7 bases. The CDR3 is 12 residues long. Germline CDR1 reads MNHEY; CDR2 reads SVGAGI. V dropped 6 bases and J dropped 7; count of bases not matched to a gene: 3. The CDR3 nucleotides read TGTGCCAGCAGGGACAGGCTTAACACCATATATTTT. This sequence encodes CASRDRLNTIYF.

V is TRBV5-1 and J is TRBJ2-5; 8 positions agree with TRBD1. The CDR3 runs 19 residues. After removal of 0 bases from V and 3 bases from J, the junction contained 16 bases not matched to a gene. Germline lookup yields CDR1 SGHRS and CDR2 YFSETQ. This chain's CDR3 is CASSLAWKRKGQGEETQYF. The CDR3 nucleotides are TGCGCCAGCAGCTTGGCATGGAAAAGAAAAGGACAGGGAGAAGAGACCCAGTACTTC.

This clonotype was observed a handful of times. The chain uses TRBV19 and TRBJ2-3; D gene unclear. Germline values: CDR1 LNHDA, CDR2 SQIVND (reference sequence). V lost 5 bases and J 3 bases, leaving 12 bases between the germline ends. The CDR3 consists of 14 residues. CDR3 residues: CASSLQVTTDTQYF. The CDR3 DNA is TGTGCCAGTAGTCTCCAGGTAACGACAGATACGCAGTATTTT.

This clonotype has only a few counts. In DNA form, the CDR3 reads TGCGCCAGCAGCTACCCGGGGCAGACCTACGAGCAGTACGTC. It translates to CASSYPGQTYEQYV. V and J are TRBV5-1 and TRBJ2-7, with D possibly being TRBD1 or TRBD2 (5 bases each). CDR3 length: 14 residues. The V end was cut by 3 bases, the J end by 2 bases, with 12 bases between. Germline lookup yields CDR1 SGHRS and CDR2 YFSETQ.

Written as DNA, the CDR3 is TGTGCCAGCAGTTACTCGGGAGGGACTGGAAACACCATATATTTT. Translated: CASSYSGGTGNTIYF. This sequence joins TRBV6-5 and TRBJ1-3; D is ambiguous. From germline, CDR1 is MNHEY and CDR2 SVGAGI. Between the trimmed V and J ends, which lost 0 bases and 2 bases, there was a span of 8 bases. The CDR3 has 15 amino acids.

There are a few counts of this clonotype. The J gene is TRBJ2-7, the V gene TRBV23-1; 8 bases line up with TRBD1. TRBV23-1 is an open reading frame whose function is uncertain. Losses at the gene ends were 5 bases for V and 3 bases for J; bases not matched to a gene: 6. The CDR3 is made up of 14 amino acids. CDR3 loop: CASSFPGQGYEQYV. In DNA form, the CDR3 reads TGCGCCAGCAGTTTCCCCGGACAGGGCTACGAGCAGTACGTC.

At least ten counts were recorded for this clonotype. J is TRBJ2-3 and V is TRBV29-1, with a possible D match to TRBD1 (5 bases). The CDR3 is 13 residues long. Trimming took off 4 bases at V and 2 bases at J, with 10 bases between the two ends. Germline CDR1 and CDR2: SQVTM and ANQGSEA. Here the CDR3 reads CSVARQLTDTQYF. The CDR3 nucleotides read TGCAGCGTTGCGAGACAGCTCACAGATACGCAGTATTTT.

The table lists this clonotype with a few counts. The rearrangement links TRBV20-1 to TRBJ2-5, with 9 bases aligning to TRBD2. CDR1 and CDR2 (germline): DFQATT, SNEGSKA (reference sequence). V shed 3 bases and J 6 bases; nucleotides not matched to a gene: 8. There are 14 residues in the CDR3. CDR3 protein: CSARVASGVQTQYF. As DNA, the CDR3 is TGCAGTGCTAGGGTGGCTAGCGGGGTGCAGACCCAGTACTTC.

This clonotype occurred a few times. The rearrangement uses TRBV6-6 and TRBJ2-7; the match to TRBD1 covers 7 bases. The germline CDR1 and CDR2 sequences are MNHNY and SVGAGI (reference sequence). CDR3 length equals 13 residues. J lost 4 bases, V lost 5 bases, and 5 bases had no gene match. The CDR3 DNA follows: TGTGCCAGCAGTCACCGGGACAGTTACGAGCAGTACGTC. It specifies CASSHRDSYEQYV.

This CDR3 reads CASSRPGRTQYF. The CDR3 DNA sequence: TGTGCCAGCAGCCGGCCGGGACGGACGCAGTATTTT. The chain recombines TRBV7-9 with TRBJ2-3; tentatively, D is TRBD1 or TRBD2 (5 bases each). The CDR3 totals 12 residues. V dropped 5 bases and J dropped 9 bases, with 12 bases sitting between them. Per germline, CDR1 SEHNR and CDR2 FQNEAQ (reference sequence).

The table lists this clonotype with a few counts. The CDR3 DNA is TGCGCCAGCAGCTTGAAAGGGGAAGAGACCCAGTACTTC. Translating gives CASSLKGEETQYF. The rearrangement links TRBV5-1 to TRBJ2-5; a possible D gene is TRBD1 (5 bases). Germline CDR1 reads SGHRS; CDR2 reads YFSETQ. The CDR3 length is 13 residues. V was pared by 1 base and J by 3 bases, with 7 bases between.

This clonotype was found a few times. The rearrangement uses TRBV6-2 or TRBV6-3 and TRBJ1-1, with a tentative D call TRBD1 (6 bases). The V end was cut by 6 bases, the J end by 5 bases, with 16 bases between. The CDR3 contains 14 residues. CDR1 is MNHEY, CDR2 SVGEGT, per germline. The CDR3 coding sequence is TGTGCCAGCAGGGGACTATTCACAGGGACTGAAGCTTTCTTT. It yields the protein CASRGLFTGTEAFF.